Listed below are T cell receptor beta chains from one sample, sequenced in a study of shared clonotypes between healthy human individuals. Some clones are missing from TCRdb's copy, which holds only in-frame ones; the method was immunoSEQ multiplex PCR. The sample lists 740,000 or so clones, about three quarters occurring once. Sequencing used memory CD4+ T cells sorted from blood. These receptors all come from a woman in her twenties or thirties in good health. Each CDR3 is given with its conserved first and last residue. A D gene is named only where the DNA matches it firmly. Clone size is stated in some rows and not others, as once, few, many or a class when expanded.

D gene: NA
V gene: TRBV2
J gene: TRBJ1-5
clone size: NA
CDR3 DNA: TGTGCCAGCAGTGCCTTCCTTAAGCCCCAGCATTTT
CDR3 protein: CASSAFLKPQHF

D gene: NA
V gene: TRBV6-5
J gene: TRBJ1-3
clone size: NA
CDR3 DNA: TGTGCCAGCAGTCGGGGACCGGGTGGAAACACCATATATTTT
CDR3 protein: CASSRGPGGNTIYF

D gene: TRBD2
V gene: TRBV7-3
J gene: TRBJ2-2
clone size: few
CDR3 DNA: TGTGCCAGCAGCTCGACTGTAGCGGGAGCTGGTGGCGGGGAGCTGTTTTTT
CDR3 protein: CASSSTVAGAGGGELFF

D gene: NA
V gene: TRBV6-5
J gene: TRBJ1-1
clone size: NA
CDR3 DNA: TGTGCCAGCAGGAAATCACCGGTCACTGAAGCTTTCTTT
CDR3 protein: CASRKSPVTEAFF

D gene: NA
V gene: TRBV5-6
J gene: TRBJ2-4
clone size: once
CDR3 DNA: TGTGCCAGCAGCTTGGGCAGGGAGGAAAACATTCAGTACTTC
CDR3 protein: CASSLGREENIQYF

D gene: NA
V gene: TRBV6-5
J gene: TRBJ1-5
clone size: once
CDR3 DNA: TGTGCCAGCAGCGCCGGTCCTAATCAGCCCCAGCATTTT
CDR3 protein: CASSAGPNQPQHF

D gene: TRBD2
V gene: TRBV4-1
J gene: TRBJ2-5
clone size: NA
CDR3 DNA: TGCGCCAGCAGCCAATGGACTAGCGGACACCAAGAGACCCAGTACTTC
CDR3 protein: CASSQWTSGHQETQYF

D gene: TRBD2
V gene: TRBV6-1
J gene: TRBJ2-7
clone size: few
CDR3 DNA: TGTGCCAGCAGTGAATGGTGGGAGGGAATCTACGAGCAGTACTTC
CDR3 protein: CASSEWWEGIYEQYF

D gene: NA
V gene: TRBV28
J gene: TRBJ2-7
clone size: NA
CDR3 DNA: TGTGCCAGCAGCCTCAGGTACGAGCAGTACTTC
CDR3 protein: CASSLRYEQYF

D gene: NA
V gene: TRBV5-1
J gene: TRBJ1-1
clone size: once
CDR3 DNA: TGCGCCAGCAGCTTCAGTGGGGCCAACACTGAAGCTTTCTTT
CDR3 protein: CASSFSGANTEAFF

D gene: NA
V gene: TRBV5-4
J gene: TRBJ2-6
clone size: once
CDR3 DNA: TGTGCCAGCAGCTTGGGGGCCGCTGGGGCCAACGTCCTGACTTTC
CDR3 protein: CASSLGAAGANVLTF

D gene: TRBD2
V gene: TRBV30
J gene: TRBJ2-3
clone size: once
CDR3 DNA: TGTGCCTGGAGTGTTCACGGGAGGGCAGATACGCAGTATTTT
CDR3 protein: CAWSVHGRADTQYF

D gene: NA
V gene: TRBV7-9
J gene: TRBJ2-3
clone size: NA
CDR3 DNA: TGTGCCAGCAGCTTCGTAGACGGCACAGATACGCAGTATTTT
CDR3 protein: CASSFVDGTDTQYF

D gene: NA
V gene: TRBV6-4
J gene: TRBJ2-7
clone size: few
CDR3 DNA: TGTGCCAGCAGTGACTCCCTCCCCAGGGTCTACGAGCAGTACTTC
CDR3 protein: CASSDSLPRVYEQYF

D gene: NA
V gene: TRBV6-1
J gene: TRBJ2-7
clone size: few
CDR3 DNA: TGTGCCAGCACCGGAGCGGTGGGGGTCAACTACGAGCAGTACTTC
CDR3 protein: CASTGAVGVNYEQYF

D gene: NA
V gene: TRBV2
J gene: TRBJ2-6
clone size: NA
CDR3 DNA: TGTGCCAGCACATCATTACACACCTCTGGGGCCAACGTCCTGACTTTC
CDR3 protein: CASTSLHTSGANVLTF

D gene: TRBD1
V gene: TRBV5-1
J gene: TRBJ2-3
clone size: NA
CDR3 DNA: TGCGCCAGCAGCTTAGGACAGGGTGGGGATACGCAGTATTTT
CDR3 protein: CASSLGQGGDTQYF

D gene: TRBD2
V gene: TRBV5-1
J gene: TRBJ2-1
clone size: NA
CDR3 DNA: TGCGCCAGCAGCCCCGGGGGAGCGGGATACAATGAGCAGTTCTTC
CDR3 protein: CASSPGGAGYNEQFF

D gene: NA
V gene: TRBV7-9
J gene: TRBJ1-2
clone size: NA
CDR3 DNA: TGTGCCAGCAGTCATACAGGTACCTATGGCTACACCTTC
CDR3 protein: CASSHTGTYGYTF

D gene: NA
V gene: TRBV2
J gene: TRBJ1-3
clone size: NA
CDR3 DNA: TGTGCCAGCAGTGAAGTAACAGCCTCTGGAAACACCATATATTTT
CDR3 protein: CASSEVTASGNTIYF

D gene: NA
V gene: TRBV5-4
J gene: TRBJ2-3
clone size: NA
CDR3 DNA: TGTGCCAGCAGTCCAGGAGGGAGGACAGATACGCAGTATTTT
CDR3 protein: CASSPGGRTDTQYF

D gene: NA
V gene: TRBV28
J gene: TRBJ1-4
clone size: few
CDR3 DNA: TGTGCCAGCAGTTTGCCCCCGGAGGAAAAACTGTTTTTT
CDR3 protein: CASSLPPEEKLFF

D gene: TRBD2
V gene: TRBV5-1
J gene: TRBJ2-2
clone size: few
CDR3 DNA: TGCGCCAGCAGCTGGACTAGCGGGAGCCCTAACACCGGGGAGCTGTTTTTT
CDR3 protein: CASSWTSGSPNTGELFF

D gene: NA
V gene: TRBV29-1
J gene: TRBJ2-5
clone size: NA
CDR3 DNA: TGCAGCGTTGAAGTTAGTACATCCCAAGAGACCCAGTACTTC
CDR3 protein: CSVEVSTSQETQYF

D gene: NA
V gene: TRBV5-1
J gene: TRBJ2-1
clone size: NA
CDR3 DNA: TGCGCCAGCAGCTTGGGGCGGGGCTTGGATGAGCAGTTCTTC
CDR3 protein: CASSLGRGLDEQFF

D gene: NA
V gene: TRBV28
J gene: TRBJ1-2
clone size: NA
CDR3 DNA: TGTGCCAGCAGTTTAATTTCGGGGGGAGTGGGCTACACCTTC
CDR3 protein: CASSLISGGVGYTF

D gene: NA
V gene: TRBV30
J gene: TRBJ1-5
clone size: NA
CDR3 DNA: TGTGCCTGGAGTGTAGGGCTAAGCAATCAGCCCCAGCATTTT
CDR3 protein: CAWSVGLSNQPQHF

D gene: TRBD1
V gene: TRBV7-2
J gene: TRBJ2-1
clone size: NA
CDR3 DNA: TGTGCCAGCAGCTTAAATCCGGGACAGGGGAATGAGCAGTTCTTC
CDR3 protein: CASSLNPGQGNEQFF